This T cell receptor beta chain was identified during a study of blood T cell repertoires in COVID-19. As for the study in general: T cells, B-cell-depleted T cells, or PBMCs supplied cDNA or gDNA.

Per the study methods: Using reference gene primer amplification, nucleated cell counts were estimated. Sequencing was performed with immunoSEQ multiplex PCR; in TCRdb, only in-frame clones are kept and a portion is missing. D and trimming were read from the DNA, whereas the V and J calls and clone size are those reported in that table. Of approximately 330,000 clones listed, roughly 89% are singletons. Seattle patient enrollment occurred during active infection, with longitudinal follow-up thereafter. CDR3 length: 15 residues. With 3 bases removed from V and 6 bases from J, the gap between germline ends came to 17 bases. Germline V gene sequence: CDR1 SGHTA, CDR2 FQGNSA.

This chain joins TRBV7-2 and TRBJ1-1; the D gene is possibly TRBD1 (6 bases). This TCR was recovered from a man under 40 with COVID-19, enrolled during active disease. The sample was peripheral blood. CDR3 coding DNA: TGTGCCAGCAGCTTGCAGACAGGCAACGGGGCTGAAGCTTTCTTT. Its protein product is CASSLQTGNGAEAFF.